These 32 T cell receptor beta chains originate from one sample sequenced in a study of shared clonotypes between healthy human individuals. Data came from immunoSEQ multiplex PCR; TCRdb stores just in-frame clones and leaves some out. The sample carries around 2,000,000 clones, roughly 95% recorded once. The source material was naive CD4+ T cells sorted from blood. Subset in this sample: CD45RA+ positively selected. The origin of the receptors is a man in his late teens or twenties in good health.

Notes on this clone: This sample includes further DNA sequences coding for the same CDR3. This rearrangement joins TRBV18 to TRBJ2-7; 8 bases align to TRBD1. The J segment lost 5 bases and the V segment lost 0 bases, leaving 6 bases of the junction unmatched. CDR1 KGHSH and CDR2 LQKENI come from the germline V gene. The CDR3 contains 15 residues. For the CDR3, the DNA is TGTGCCAGCTCACCACCCGGACAGGGCAGGAACGAGCAGTACTTC. Translating it yields CASSPPGQGRNEQYF.

This clone was seen once. The CDR3 DNA reads as TGTGCCAGCAGTTATGAAGCAGGGTCGGGGAGAGAGACCCAGTACTTC. Its protein is CASSYEAGSGRETQYF. This chain uses TRBV5-6 with TRBJ2-5, with D perhaps matching TRBD1 or TRBD2 (5 bases each). V was trimmed by 5 bases and J by 4 bases, leaving 21 bases between them. This CDR3 has 16 amino acids. Germline CDR1 is SGHDT and CDR2 is YYEEEE. The full variable domain, completed using reference TRBV5-6 and TRBJ2-5, is DAGVTQSPTHLIKTRGQQVTLRCSPKSGHDTVSWYQQALGQGPQFIFQYYEEEERQRGNFPDRFSGHQFPNYSSELNVNALLLGDSALYLCASSYEAGSGRETQYFGPGTRLLVL.

V gene TRBV29-1 combines with J gene TRBJ1-2; 7 bases line up with TRBD1. V gave up 7 bases and J gave up 2 bases; unmatched junction bases: 4. The germline V gene encodes CDR1 SQVTM and CDR2 ANQGSEA. The CDR3 consists of 12 residues. The CDR3, as DNA: TGCAGCGGACAGGGAGCCAACTATGGCTACACCTTC. This encodes CSGQGANYGYTF.

The genes are TRBV7-9 and TRBJ1-1; D gene ambiguous. V lost 5 bases to trimming and J lost 3 bases, with 13 bases between them. The germline CDR1 and CDR2 sequences are SEHNR and FQNEAQ (reference sequence). This CDR3 has 14 residues. The CDR3 nucleotides are TGTGCCAGCAGCCTGCCCCCCGGGGACACTGAAGCTTTCTTT. Translating it yields CASSLPPGDTEAFF.

CDR3 nucleotide sequence: TGCGCCAGCAGCGGCGGGAACTCTGGGGCCAACGTCCTGACTTTC. The encoded protein is CASSGGNSGANVLTF. This chain connects TRBV5-1 to TRBJ2-6; tentatively, D is TRBD2 (6 bases). This CDR3 has 15 amino acids. Germline V CDR1 and CDR2: SGHRS, YFSETQ. Between the trimmed V and J ends, which lost 4 bases and 0 bases, there was a span of 8 bases.

The V call is TRBV7-2, the J call TRBJ2-7, with D perhaps matching TRBD1 (5 bases). The V end lost 5 bases, the J end lost 2 bases, and 13 bases lay between the germline ends. Per germline, CDR1 SGHTA and CDR2 FQGNSA. This CDR3 has 14 amino acids. As DNA, the CDR3 is TGTGCCAGCAGCCCGGTTTGGGGCCCCTACGAGCAGTACTTC. Translated: CASSPVWGPYEQYF. Full variable domain (remainder filled in from reference TRBV7-2 and TRBJ2-7): GAGVSQSPSNKVTEKGKDVELRCDPISGHTALYWYRQSLGQGLEFLIYFQGNSAPDKSGLPSDRFSAERTGGSVSTLTIQRTQQEDSAVYLCASSPVWGPYEQYFGPGTRLTVT.

The table lists this clone with a count of one. The chain is built from TRBV28 and TRBJ1-1, with D possibly matching TRBD1 (6 bases). CDR3 size: 16 residues. V lost 7 bases to trimming and J lost 1 base, with 19 bases between them. CDR1 and CDR2 from the germline V gene are MDHEN and SYDVKM. DNA of the CDR3: TGTGCCAGCACCGCCCCCGCCGGGACACCGAACACTGAAGCTTTCTTT. Translated: CASTAPAGTPNTEAFF.

V gene TRBV2 combines with J gene TRBJ1-2, with 7 positions matching TRBD1. CDR1 and CDR2 from the germline V gene are SNHLY and FYNNEI. The length of the CDR3 is 13 residues. V was clipped by 6 bases and J by 6 bases; unmatched bases: 7. CDR3 in DNA: TGTGCCAGCAGGAAAGGGACAGCGGATGGCTACACCTTC. Residues: CASRKGTADGYTF.

A single count supports this clone. The chain uses TRBV9 and TRBJ1-6; 8 nucleotides align to TRBD1. CDR3 length: 14 residues. V shed 0 bases and J 10 bases; nucleotides not matched to a gene: 3. Germline V CDR1 and CDR2: SGDLS, YYNGEE. CDR3 in DNA: TGTGCCAGCAGCGTAGACAGGGGGTTATCACCCCTCCACTTT. Amino acid sequence: CASSVDRGLSPLHF. Full variable domain (remainder filled in from reference TRBV9 and TRBJ1-6): DSGVTQTPKHLITATGQRVTLRCSPRSGDLSVYWYQQSLDQGLQFLIQYYNGEERAKGNILERFSAQQFPDLHSELNLSSLELGDSALYFCASSVDRGLSPLHFGNGTRLTVT.

J is TRBJ1-1 and V is TRBV5-6, with D hard to call. With 4 bases removed from V and 1 base from J, the gap between germline ends came to 14 bases. Germline V CDR1 and CDR2: SGHDT, YYEEEE. The CDR3 totals 15 residues. CDR3 region: CASSNLQTTNTEAFF. CDR3 in DNA: TGTGCCAGCAGCAACCTACAGACGACGAACACTGAAGCTTTCTTT.

As to this clone: This same CDR3 is encoded by further DNA sequences in the sample. The V gene is TRBV6-6, the J gene TRBJ2-5, with a tentative D call TRBD1 (5 bases). This CDR3 comprises 13 residues. Trimming left V 2 bases short and J 5 bases short, with 9 bases between. Germline lookup yields CDR1 MNHNY and CDR2 SVGAGI (reference sequence). CDR3 DNA: TGTGCCAGCAGTTACAGGGGTGGTGAGACCCAGTACTTC. Translated: CASSYRGGETQYF.

The chain links TRBV11-2 to TRBJ2-5; 12 bases are shared with TRBD2. After removal of 6 bases from V and 1 base from J, the junction contained 9 bases not matched to a gene. The germline CDR1 and CDR2 sequences are SGHAT and FQNNGV. The CDR3 has 17 residues. CDR3 residues: CASRLAGGGGTQETQYF. Written as DNA, the CDR3 is TGTGCCAGCAGACTAGCGGGAGGAGGGGGGACCCAAGAGACCCAGTACTTC.

The chain has TRBV11-3 and TRBJ1-1; D remains ambiguous. The CDR3 is made up of 17 amino acids. The germline V gene has CDR1 SGHNT and CDR2 YENEEA. Between the trimmed V and J ends, which lost 0 bases and 0 bases, there was a span of 14 bases. The CDR3 DNA follows: TGTGCCAGCAGCTTAGATCAAACACTTACCATGAACACTGAAGCTTTCTTT. Protein product: CASSLDQTLTMNTEAFF.

This chain connects TRBV7-2 to TRBJ2-7; TRBD2 is a possible D gene (6 bases). The germline V and J ends were trimmed by 6 bases and 7 bases, with 22 bases remaining between them. The CDR3 contains 15 residues. The germline gives CDR1 SGHTA, CDR2 FQGNSA. The CDR3 coding sequence is TGTGCCAGCAGGGCCCCGGGACTCCCCGAGGGGGAGCAGTACTTC. Protein: CASRAPGLPEGEQYF. The full variable domain, rest sourced from reference TRBV7-2 and TRBJ2-7, is GAGVSQSPSNKVTEKGKDVELRCDPISGHTALYWYRQSLGQGLEFLIYFQGNSAPDKSGLPSDRFSAERTGGSVSTLTIQRTQQEDSAVYLCASRAPGLPEGEQYFGPGTRLTVT.

Comment on this clone: Other DNA sequences from this sample encode an identical CDR3 as well. The chain is built from TRBV6-5 and TRBJ1-1; D unresolved. Deletions cut 5 bases from V and 0 bases from J, with 7 bases between. This CDR3 is 13 amino acids long. CDR1 is MNHEY and CDR2 is SVGAGI in the germline V gene. CDR3 amino acids: CASSRTVNTEAFF. The CDR3 nucleotides are TGTGCCAGCAGTCGGACGGTGAACACTGAAGCTTTCTTT.

J is TRBJ1-2 and V is TRBV28; TRBD1 aligns across 8 bases. The CDR3 is 14 residues long. The ends lost 2 bases at V and 2 bases at J; junction bases unmatched: 1. Germline loops: CDR1 MDHEN, CDR2 SYDVKM. The CDR3 is CASSLRDRNYGYTF. CDR3 DNA sequence: TGTGCCAGCAGTTTAAGGGACAGGAACTATGGCTACACCTTC.

The rearrangement uses TRBV29-1 and TRBJ2-7; D is uncertain. This CDR3 comprises 16 residues. V lost 6 bases, J lost 3 bases, and 24 bases lay in between. Per the germline V gene, CDR1 is SQVTM and CDR2 is ANQGSEA. CDR3 in amino acids: CSVRIDTRGRFYEQYF. CDR3 nucleotide sequence: TGCAGCGTCCGAATAGACACAAGAGGAAGGTTCTACGAGCAGTACTTC.

V is TRBV30 and J is TRBJ2-1, with no clear D. Trimming left V 1 base short and J 4 bases short, with 8 bases between. This CDR3 has 13 residues. Germline V gene sequence: CDR1 GTSNPN, CDR2 SVGIG (reference sequence). CDR3 loop: CAWSAGRYNEQFF. The CDR3 region has the DNA TGTGCCTGGAGTGCAGGCCGATACAATGAGCAGTTCTTC. The variable domain in full, completed from reference TRBV30 and TRBJ2-1, reads SQTIHQWPATLVQPVGSPLSLECTVEGTSNPNLYWYRQAAGRGLQLLFYSVGIGQISSEVPQNLSASRPQDRQFILSSKKLLLSDSGFYLCAWSAGRYNEQFFGPGTRLTVL.

The V gene is TRBV6-1, the J gene TRBJ2-7; possibly TRBD1 for D (6 bases). The germline V and J ends were trimmed by 0 bases and 3 bases, with 9 bases remaining between them. The CDR3 loop spans 14 amino acids. Germline CDR1 MNHNS, CDR2 SASEGT. CDR3 coding DNA: TGTGCCAGCAGTGAAGCGGACAGTTACTACGAGCAGTACTTC. Amino acids: CASSEADSYYEQYF.

The chain employs TRBV7-8 and TRBJ1-3, with no clear D. The V gene lost 2 bases and the J gene lost 2 bases, with 7 bases spanning the gap. Germline CDR1 is SGHVS and CDR2 is FQNEAQ. The CDR3 contains 14 residues. The DNA for the CDR3 is TGTGCCAGCAGCTTAATGGGAGCTGGAAACACCATATATTTT. Amino acids: CASSLMGAGNTIYF.

The chain combines TRBV5-1 with TRBJ2-3; unclear D gene. CDR1 is SGHRS, CDR2 YFSETQ, per germline. The ends were cut back, 0 bases at V and 2 bases at J, with 13 bases in the middle. CDR3 length: 16 amino acids. The CDR3 is CASSLEGRQPTDTQYF. CDR3 in DNA: TGCGCCAGCAGCTTGGAGGGTCGCCAGCCCACAGATACGCAGTATTTT.

CDR3 protein: CASSERQGSTDTQYF. The CDR3 DNA follows: TGCGCCAGCAGTGAGAGGCAGGGTAGCACAGATACGCAGTATTTT. The chain has TRBV10-1 and TRBJ2-3; D might be TRBD1 (5 bases). Germline V gene data show CDR1 as WNHNN and CDR2 as SYGVQD (reference sequence). The V end was cut by 2 bases, the J end by 0 bases, with 9 bases between. The CDR3 loop spans 15 amino acids.

As concerns this clone: Other DNA sequences in this specimen translate into the identical CDR3. V gene TRBV2 combines with J gene TRBJ2-2, with TRBD2 identical over 9 bases. This CDR3 region has 13 residues. The germline V gene has CDR1 SNHLY and CDR2 FYNNEI. V lost 6 bases, J lost 6 bases, and 2 bases stayed unmatched. The CDR3 region has the DNA TGTGCCAGCAGCGGACTAGCGCCCGGGGAGCTGTTTTTT. Its protein is CASSGLAPGELFF.

The CDR3 loop is CASSTSGDTQYF. The CDR3 region has the DNA TGTGCCAGCAGTACCTCCGGAGATACGCAGTATTTT. The chain has TRBV2 and TRBJ2-3; the D is unclear. The ends were cut back, 5 bases at V and 5 bases at J, with 8 bases in the middle. Germline CDR1 reads SNHLY; CDR2 reads FYNNEI. This CDR3 comprises 12 residues.

The rearrangement links TRBV7-6 to TRBJ2-3, with 8 bases that match TRBD2. The J segment lost 5 bases and the V segment lost 5 bases, leaving 9 bases of the junction unmatched. The CDR3 spans 15 residues. Per germline, CDR1 SGHVS and CDR2 FNYEAQ. CDR3 residues: CASSPAGALGDTQYF. In DNA, the CDR3 is TGTGCCAGCAGCCCAGCGGGGGCCCTGGGAGATACGCAGTATTTT.

With respect to this clone: Other DNA sequences of this sample code for an identical CDR3. This chain joins TRBV7-9 and TRBJ2-7; no clear D. V was shortened by 0 bases and J by 2 bases, with 8 bases between the two germline ends. CDR1 and CDR2 (germline): SEHNR, FQNEAQ (reference sequence). This CDR3 spans 14 amino acids. In DNA, the CDR3 is TGTGCCAGCAGCTTAGCAGGTGGAGCCTACGAGCAGTACTTC. It translates to CASSLAGGAYEQYF. Looking up the rest from reference TRBV7-9 and TRBJ2-7 gives the full variable domain: DTGVSQNPRHKITKRGQNVTFRCDPISEHNRLYWYRQTLGQGPEFLTYFQNEAQLEKSRLLSDRFSAERPKGSFSTLEIQRTEQGDSAMYLCASSLAGGAYEQYFGPGTRLTVT.

The rearrangement joins TRBV5-1 to TRBJ1-5, with TRBD1 matching 8 bases. V was clipped by 4 bases and J by 5 bases; unmatched bases: 5. Germline CDR1 is SGHRS and CDR2 is YFSETQ. CDR3 length: 14 residues. The CDR3 region is CASSIGQGHQPQHF. CDR3 nucleotides: TGCGCCAGCAGCATCGGACAGGGCCATCAGCCCCAGCATTTT.

This clone was detected only once. The chain recombines TRBV7-2 with TRBJ2-7; possibly TRBD2 for D (6 bases). Germline CDR1 SGHTA, CDR2 FQGNSA. Trimming removed 1 base at V and 7 bases at J, with 20 bases between. The CDR3 sequence is 16 residues long. The CDR3 region has the DNA TGTGCCAGCAGCTTAGAAAGCGGGCGCCTCTCTGGAGAGCAGTACTTC. It specifies CASSLESGRLSGEQYF.

The CDR3 DNA reads TGTGCCAGCAGCCTTGGACAGAACTACGAGCAGTACTTC. The encoded protein is CASSLGQNYEQYF. The chain carries TRBV7-6 and TRBJ2-7; D perhaps matches TRBD1 (6 bases). This CDR3 region has 13 residues. V gave up 5 bases and J gave up 3 bases, with 11 bases separating them. Germline values: CDR1 SGHVS, CDR2 FNYEAQ.

V gene TRBV10-1 combines with J gene TRBJ2-7; D uncertain. Trimming took 1 base from V and 6 from J, leaving 4 bases between them. Looked up from germline, CDR1 is WNHNN and CDR2 is SYGVQD (reference sequence). CDR3 size: 11 residues. In DNA, the CDR3 is TGCGCCAGCAGTGAGTATGGCGAGCAGTACTTC. Its protein is CASSEYGEQYF.

The gene calls are TRBV5-1 and TRBJ2-1; 9 positions agree with TRBD2. J gave up 4 bases and V 4 bases, and 6 bases lay outside the gene matches. The CDR3 length is 15 residues. Germline CDR1 is SGHRS and CDR2 is YFSETQ. CDR3 nucleotide sequence: TGCGCCAGCAGCACGCTAGCGGGGCTTTACAATGAGCAGTTCTTC. Its protein is CASSTLAGLYNEQFF.

The V call is TRBV7-3, the J call TRBJ2-6; 10 bases line up with TRBD1. The CDR3 is made up of 20 amino acids. The V gene's germline CDR1 is SGHTA and CDR2 FQGTGA. V was pared by 3 bases and J by 1 base, with 12 bases of the junction left unmatched. For the CDR3, the DNA is TGTGCCAGCAGCTTCGATCTCAGCCGGGACAGGGGATCTGGGGCCAACGTCCTGACTTTC. Translation gives CASSFDLSRDRGSGANVLTF.